This is a list of T cell receptor beta chains from one sample in a study of T cells in Graves' hyperthyroidism and ophthalmopathy. TCRdb fed the multiplex PCR reads into MiXCR, producing one record per CDR3 protein. The table includes about 380,000 distinct CDR3 sequences, 15% to 20% detected once. The material sequenced was blood. These receptors came from a man between 18 and 35 years old with Graves' ophthalmopathy. Both conserved end residues are part of each CDR3.

CDR3 protein	V gene	J gene
CASSLSPAETQYF	TRBV12-3/TRBV12-4	TRBJ2-5
CASSEGTNEKLFF	TRBV2	TRBJ1-4
CASGLAELPDTQYF	TRBV12-5	TRBJ2-3
CASSLATDIAKNIQYF	TRBV7-6	TRBJ2-4
CASSYTGGPYEQYF	TRBV6-6	TRBJ2-7
CASSSAGGPGTEAFF	TRBV9	TRBJ1-1
CASSLSGGGTEQFF	TRBV7-3	TRBJ2-1
CASSLWIRGTENTEAFF	TRBV28	TRBJ1-1
CASGSYQPQHF	TRBV28	TRBJ1-5
CASSVQGYSPLHF	TRBV27	TRBJ1-6
CASSLSSGGAKDQETQYF	TRBV7-2	TRBJ2-5
CASSIGTEGDTQYF	TRBV19	TRBJ2-3
CASSPGVAGGNEQYF	TRBV7-6	TRBJ2-7
CASSPFRTVNTEAFF	TRBV28	TRBJ1-1
CAISEGSAGLEEKLFF	TRBV10-3	TRBJ1-4
CASSFWGTTDGYGYTF	TRBV27	TRBJ1-2
CSVGQGFSRLVGTDTQYF	TRBV29-1	TRBJ2-3
CASSSDRPSPLHF	TRBV28	TRBJ1-6
CASSFSGRNTGELFF	TRBV5-1	TRBJ2-2
CASSQDPGTGQYF	TRBV4-1	TRBJ2-3
CAISEEGRGYTF	TRBV10-3	TRBJ1-2
CATRNPSTNEKLFF	TRBV6-1	TRBJ1-4
CASIRLDPTDTQYF	TRBV2	TRBJ2-3
CASSQASAAYNEQFF	TRBV4-1	TRBJ2-1
CASSDRDRGAGEQYF	TRBV28	TRBJ2-7
CASSLRGQGVYNEQFF	TRBV12-3/TRBV12-4	TRBJ2-1
CASTDRPQETQYF	TRBV6-2/TRBV6-3	TRBJ2-5
CASSPGGQEPALHF	TRBV18	TRBJ1-6
CASMLDNYNEQFF	TRBV2	TRBJ2-1
CASSSWGAAATDTQYF	TRBV6-5	TRBJ2-3
CASSPRGGIQPQHF	TRBV12-3/TRBV12-4	TRBJ1-5
CANSLGTQLLNEKLFF	TRBV7-6	TRBJ1-4
CASSTDGSYEQYF	TRBV13	TRBJ2-7
CSVSRGVLEKLFF	TRBV29-1	TRBJ1-4
CASSFRVPYEQYF	TRBV3-1	TRBJ2-7
CASSQEQGSQPQHF	TRBV4-1	TRBJ1-5
CSARDRGGYEQYF	TRBV20-1	TRBJ2-7
CASIQRAGEQFF	TRBV7-2	TRBJ2-1
CASSLLGLAGASYQETQYF	TRBV4-1	TRBJ2-5